A selection of T cell receptor beta chains follows, all from one sample in a study of blood T cell repertoires in COVID-19. Data came from immunoSEQ multiplex PCR; TCRdb stores just in-frame clones and leaves some out. The sample has about 370,000 clones; 85% to 90% are singletons. Sequencing was carried out using PBMCs or T cells enriched from blood (not recorded which). These receptors originate from a man between 18 and 29 years old who had recovered from COVID-19. The CDR3 runs from the conserved cysteine through the conserved F or W. The D gene is left open where the match is weak. Size tells how often a clone was seen (once, few, many) or the class of an expanded clone, and some rows leave it out.

TRBV7-9	NA	once	TRBJ2-2	TGTGCCAGCAGCTTATCCCTTTTTCGGGGGGAGCTGTTTTTT	CASSLSLFRGELFF
TRBV3-1/TRBV3-2	TRBD1	NA	TRBJ1-5	TGTGCCAGCAGCCAAGATCTCGGGACAGGTGGAGGAAACAATCAGCCCCAGCATTTT	CASSQDLGTGGGNNQPQHF
TRBV5-4	NA	NA	TRBJ1-1	TGTGCCAGCAGCTTGAGATCGACAGACACTGAAGCTTTCTTT	CASSLRSTDTEAFF
TRBV5-4	TRBD1	NA	TRBJ1-3	TGTGCCAGCAGCTCCCAACAGGGGGCTCGGGGCGGAAACACCATATATTTT	CASSSQQGARGGNTIYF
TRBV4-1	TRBD2	NA	TRBJ2-7	TGCGCCAGCAGCCAAGAATTGGGCGGGGGGGTCTCCTACGAGCAGTACTTC	CASSQELGGGVSYEQYF
TRBV27	TRBD1	NA	TRBJ1-5	TGTGCCAGCAGTCCGGGACAGGGCAAGGGACAGCCCCAGCATTTT	CASSPGQGKGQPQHF
TRBV28	TRBD1	NA	TRBJ2-4	TGTGCCAGCAGTTTACACGACAGGGGGAATTGGAAAAACATTCAGTACTTC	CASSLHDRGNWKNIQYF
TRBV2	TRBD1	NA	TRBJ2-1	TGTGCCAGCAGTCCTGTTGGGGACAGGGGCTACAATGAGCAGTTCTTC	CASSPVGDRGYNEQFF
TRBV6-1	NA	once	TRBJ1-5	TGTGCCAGCAGTGAAGCTGGGGGCGGTCAGCCCCAGCATTTT	CASSEAGGGQPQHF
TRBV10-2	NA	once	TRBJ1-2	TGCGCCAGCAGTGAGTGGACAGTTGATGGCTACACCTTC	CASSEWTVDGYTF
TRBV4-1	TRBD1	NA	TRBJ1-5	TGCGCCAGCAGCCAGAACAGGGGTTCTAATCAGCCCCAGCATTTT	CASSQNRGSNQPQHF
TRBV2	NA	NA	TRBJ2-7	TGTGCCAGCATGATCGGCGGAACCCACGAGCAGTACTTC	CASMIGGTHEQYF
TRBV3-1/TRBV3-2	NA	NA	TRBJ1-6	TGTGCCAGCAGCCAAGTAGGGGCAACTAGGGGGTCACCCCTCCACTTT	CASSQVGATRGSPLHF
TRBV5-1	TRBD1	NA	TRBJ2-5	TGCGCCAGCAGCTATCAGGGGGTAGAGACCCAGTACTTC	CASSYQGVETQYF
TRBV5-5	TRBD2	NA	TRBJ2-7	TGTGCCAGCAGCGATCGACTAACGGCGGGGGGCCCCTACGAGCAGTACTTC	CASSDRLTAGGPYEQYF
TRBV3-1/TRBV3-2	NA	NA	TRBJ1-1	TGTGCCAGCAGCCAAGGCAGAAACACTGAAGCTTTCTTT	CASSQGRNTEAFF
TRBV6-5	NA	NA	TRBJ2-3	TGTGCCAGCATCCCGACACGGTCGGATGCAGATACGCAGTATTTT	CASIPTRSDADTQYF
TRBV5-5	TRBD2	NA	TRBJ2-5	TGTGCCAGCAGCTGGAGCGGGGGGCCTCAAGAGACCCAGTACTTC	CASSWSGGPQETQYF
TRBV28	NA	NA	TRBJ1-1	TGTGCCAGCAGAATAGGGGGTAAAGGCGCTTTCTTT	CASRIGGKGAFF
TRBV2	NA	NA	TRBJ1-6	TGTGCCAGCAGAGCCGGAGCACCCCTCCACTTT	CASRAGAPLHF
TRBV11-1	TRBD2	NA	TRBJ2-1	TGTGCCAGCAGAAACCCCGGGACTAGCGGAGACAATGAGCAGTTCTTC	CASRNPGTSGDNEQFF
TRBV27	NA	NA	TRBJ2-7	TGTGCCAGCAGTTTATATGACAGTTCCTACGAGCAGTACTTC	CASSLYDSSYEQYF
TRBV20-1	NA	NA	TRBJ1-1	TGCAGTGCTAATGGCGGGGCGGGAGCTTTCTTT	CSANGGAGAFF
TRBV7-9	TRBD1	NA	TRBJ2-2	TGTGCCAGCAGCGAGGGACAGGCGAGCACCGGGGAGCTGTTTTTT	CASSEGQASTGELFF
TRBV2	NA	NA	TRBJ1-3	TGTGCCAGCAGTGAACCCTCTAGGAGCACCATATATTTT	CASSEPSRSTIYF
TRBV5-1	NA	NA	TRBJ1-1	TGCGCCAGCAGCCCCCAGGGTTGGAAGGACACTGAAGCTTTCTTT	CASSPQGWKDTEAFF
TRBV9	NA	NA	TRBJ1-4	TGTGCCAGCAGCGTACGCCCACAGAGTTCAACTAATGAAAAACTGTTTTTT	CASSVRPQSSTNEKLFF
TRBV7-9	NA	NA	TRBJ2-7	TGTGCCAGCAGCTTAGCTCAGGCGACCTACGAGCAGTACTTC	CASSLAQATYEQYF
TRBV10-3	NA	NA	TRBJ1-2	TGTGCCATCGGAGCCAGTATCTATGGCTACACCTTC	CAIGASIYGYTF
TRBV14	NA	NA	TRBJ2-7	TGTGCCAGCAGCCCATCGCCGACAGTCCCTTGGGGCGAGCAGTACTTC	CASSPSPTVPWGEQYF
TRBV7-9	TRBD1	NA	TRBJ1-4	TGTGCCAGCAGCTCTCAGGGGGCTAGTGAAAAACTGTTTTTT	CASSSQGASEKLFF
TRBV9	NA	NA	TRBJ1-2	TGTGCCAGCAGCGTAGGATCGGGAAGTACCGTGGAGTTTAGGGGCTACACCTTC	CASSVGSGSTVEFRGYTF
TRBV7-2	NA	once	TRBJ2-3	TGTGCCAGCAGCTTAAAGGGTGGGAGCGCTGAAGATACGCAGTATTTT	CASSLKGGSAEDTQYF
TRBV19	NA	few	TRBJ1-3	TGTGCCAGTAGTCCTCGGACTCAGGGAAACACCATATATTTT	CASSPRTQGNTIYF
TRBV5-6	NA	few	TRBJ1-3	TGTGCCAGCAGCTCAGAAGTCAACTCTGGAAACACCATATATTTT	CASSSEVNSGNTIYF
TRBV21-1	NA	NA	TRBJ1-4	TGTGCCAGCAGCCCGGGACAGGGCAACACAACTAATGAAAAACTGTTTTTT	CASSPGQGNTTNEKLFF
TRBV7-2	NA	NA	TRBJ2-5	TGTGCCAGCAGCCTTTATCAGGGCCTGGCGTACTTC	CASSLYQGLAYF
TRBV7-2	TRBD1	NA	TRBJ2-5	TGTGCCAGCAGCTTAGGTTCAGGGGGCAGCGAGACCCAGTACTTC	CASSLGSGGSETQYF
TRBV20-1	TRBD2	NA	TRBJ2-7	TGCAGTGCTAGTAGCGGGAGTCGGTACGAGCAGTACTTC	CSASSGSRYEQYF
TRBV7-2	NA	NA	TRBJ2-2	TGTGCCAGCAGCTTAGTAGGACATAACGGGGAGCTGTTTTTT	CASSLVGHNGELFF
TRBV18	NA	NA	TRBJ2-2	TGTGCCAGCTCACCGACTCCGGGATTTAACACCGGGGAGCTGTTTTTT	CASSPTPGFNTGELFF
TRBV3-1/TRBV3-2	TRBD2	NA	TRBJ2-5	TGTGCCAGCAGCCAAGAAAGGGGACTAGATGGGGCAGAGACCCAGTACTTC	CASSQERGLDGAETQYF
TRBV7-9	NA	NA	TRBJ2-1	TGTGCCAGCAGCTTAGCAGGGGCCAATGAGCAGTTCTTC	CASSLAGANEQFF
TRBV4-1	TRBD1	NA	TRBJ1-2	TGCGCCAGCAGCCAAGAGCCCAGGGGGCCTGGCTACACCTTC	CASSQEPRGPGYTF
TRBV7-8	TRBD2	NA	TRBJ2-1	TGTGCCAGCAGCCCCCCCCGGGGTGGGAAACTAGCGGGAGGCCGAAGATACTACAATGAGCAGTTCTTC	CASSPPRGGKLAGGRRYYNEQFF
TRBV5-1	TRBD1	NA	TRBJ1-4	TGCGCCAGCAGCCCGACCCCCGGGACAGGGGGGGGCGAAAAACTGTTTTTT	CASSPTPGTGGGEKLFF
TRBV7-2	NA	once	TRBJ1-1	TGTGCCAGCAGCTTAGCAGGGGGGGCGTATACTGAAGCTTTCTTT	CASSLAGGAYTEAFF
TRBV11-3	TRBD2	NA	TRBJ2-7	TGTGCCAGCAGCTCGACCACTAGCGGGGTCTACGAGCAGTACTTC	CASSSTTSGVYEQYF
TRBV3-1/TRBV3-2	NA	NA	TRBJ2-1	TGTGCCAGCACACGGGCGGGGTGGAATGAGCAGTTCTTC	CASTRAGWNEQFF
TRBV4-1	NA	once	TRBJ1-5	TGCGCCAGCAGCCACCCGGTTGGCGGGGCAGGAATCAATCAGCCCCAGCATTTT	CASSHPVGGAGINQPQHF
TRBV5-1	NA	once	TRBJ1-6	TGCGCCAGCAGCTTGGGAGTGGGGAGGAATTCACCCCTCCACTTT	CASSLGVGRNSPLHF
TRBV30	NA	NA	TRBJ2-3	TGTGCCTGGAACTGGTTTGGCACAGATACGCAGTATTTT	CAWNWFGTDTQYF
TRBV5-1	NA	NA	TRBJ1-1	TGCGCCAGCAGCTTGGCGGGGAAGGCTGAAGCTTTCTTT	CASSLAGKAEAFF